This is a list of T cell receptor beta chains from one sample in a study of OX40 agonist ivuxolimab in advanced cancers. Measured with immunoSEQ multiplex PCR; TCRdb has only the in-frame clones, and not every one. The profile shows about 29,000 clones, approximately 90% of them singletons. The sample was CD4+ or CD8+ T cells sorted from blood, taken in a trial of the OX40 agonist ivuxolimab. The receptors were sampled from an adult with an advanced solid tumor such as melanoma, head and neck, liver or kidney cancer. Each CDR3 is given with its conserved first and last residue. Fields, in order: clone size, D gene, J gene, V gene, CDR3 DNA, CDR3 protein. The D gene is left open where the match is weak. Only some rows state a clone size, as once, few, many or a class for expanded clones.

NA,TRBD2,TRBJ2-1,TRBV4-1,TGCGCCAGCAGCCGGACTAGCGGGGGGGCTGGTGAGCAGTTCTTC,CASSRTSGGAGEQFF
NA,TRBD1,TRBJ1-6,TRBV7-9,TGTGCCAGCAGCTCGACAGGGCATAATTCACCCCTCCACTTT,CASSSTGHNSPLHF
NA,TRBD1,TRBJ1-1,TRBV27,TGTGCCAGCAGTTTTGTGGGACAGGGGGCGGTTGAAGCTTTCTTT,CASSFVGQGAVEAFF
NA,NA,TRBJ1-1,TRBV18,TGTGCCAGCTCACCGCTCAAGCTGAACACTGAAGCTTTCTTT,CASSPLKLNTEAFF
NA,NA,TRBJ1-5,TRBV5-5,TGTGCCAGCAGCTTGGGGGCGTATAGCAATCAGCCCCAGCATTTT,CASSLGAYSNQPQHF
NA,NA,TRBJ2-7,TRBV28,TGTGCCAGCAGTTTTATCAAAGAGGCACCTAACTCCTACGAGCAGTACTTC,CASSFIKEAPNSYEQYF
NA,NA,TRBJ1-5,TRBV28,TGTGCCAGCAGCCTGGACAGTTGGAGTCAGCCCCAGCATTTT,CASSLDSWSQPQHF
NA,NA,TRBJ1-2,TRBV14,TGTGCCAGCAGCCGAACGGAAAGGGTTTCGAACTATGGCTACACCTTC,CASSRTERVSNYGYTF
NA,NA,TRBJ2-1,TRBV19,TGTGCCAGTAGTATAGATCAGGGTCAGCCCCTTTACAATGAGCAGTTCTTC,CASSIDQGQPLYNEQFF
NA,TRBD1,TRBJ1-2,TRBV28,TGTGCCAGCAGTCTCGACAGGGAATCTGGGTACACCTTC,CASSLDRESGYTF
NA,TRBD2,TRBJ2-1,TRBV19,TGTGCCAGTAGTATAACCATTCTAGCGGGGGAGCAGTTCTTC,CASSITILAGEQFF
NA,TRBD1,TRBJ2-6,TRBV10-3,TGTGCCATCAGGGTACACAGGGGGCAAAACCAATCCACCTCTGGGGCCAACGTCCTGACTTTC,CAIRVHRGQNQSTSGANVLTF
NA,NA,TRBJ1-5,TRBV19,TGTGCCAGTACCCCGGGATGGTTTTCGGGTCAGCCCCAGCATTTT,CASTPGWFSGQPQHF
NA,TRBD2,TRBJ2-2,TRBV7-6,TGTGCCAGCAGCCCGGGACTAGCGGGGGGCCACACCGGGGAGCTGTTTTTT,CASSPGLAGGHTGELFF
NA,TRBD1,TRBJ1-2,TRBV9,TGTGCCAGCAGCGTAGGGACAGGGGCCCCCCTCTATGGCTACACCTTC,CASSVGTGAPLYGYTF
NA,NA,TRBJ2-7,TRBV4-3,TGCGCCAGCAGCCAAGACAGGTATCCCCTCTTTCTCTACGAGCAGTACTTC,CASSQDRYPLFLYEQYF
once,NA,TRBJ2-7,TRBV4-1,TGCGCCAGCAGCCAACTGGACAGCCACTATGGCGAGCAGTACTTC,CASSQLDSHYGEQYF
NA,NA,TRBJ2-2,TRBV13,TGTGCCAGCAGCTTATTTACCGGGATCGAGGCGAACACCGGGGAGCTGTTTTTT,CASSLFTGIEANTGELFF
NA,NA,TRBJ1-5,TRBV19,TGTGCCAGTAGTGCAGAATGGAATCAGCCCCAGCATTTT,CASSAEWNQPQHF
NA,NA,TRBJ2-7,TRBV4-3,TGCGCCAGCAGCCAAGATCCATCGGATATCCGGCCCAACGAGCAGTACTTC,CASSQDPSDIRPNEQYF
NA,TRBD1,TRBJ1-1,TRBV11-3,TGTGCCAGCATCCGAAGGGGCGGGACAGCCAACACTGAAGCTTTCTTT,CASIRRGGTANTEAFF
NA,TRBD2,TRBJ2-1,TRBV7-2,TGTGCCAGCAGCCCGGGACTAGCGGGGGCCTTTGGCTATCACAATGAGCAGTTCTTC,CASSPGLAGAFGYHNEQFF
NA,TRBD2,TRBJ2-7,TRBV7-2,TGTGCCAGCAGCTTTACTAGCGGGAGCACCTACGAGCAGTACTTC,CASSFTSGSTYEQYF
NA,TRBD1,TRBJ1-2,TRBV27,TGTGCCAGCAGTTTGGGACAGGGGGCGCTTTTTGGCTACACCTTC,CASSLGQGALFGYTF